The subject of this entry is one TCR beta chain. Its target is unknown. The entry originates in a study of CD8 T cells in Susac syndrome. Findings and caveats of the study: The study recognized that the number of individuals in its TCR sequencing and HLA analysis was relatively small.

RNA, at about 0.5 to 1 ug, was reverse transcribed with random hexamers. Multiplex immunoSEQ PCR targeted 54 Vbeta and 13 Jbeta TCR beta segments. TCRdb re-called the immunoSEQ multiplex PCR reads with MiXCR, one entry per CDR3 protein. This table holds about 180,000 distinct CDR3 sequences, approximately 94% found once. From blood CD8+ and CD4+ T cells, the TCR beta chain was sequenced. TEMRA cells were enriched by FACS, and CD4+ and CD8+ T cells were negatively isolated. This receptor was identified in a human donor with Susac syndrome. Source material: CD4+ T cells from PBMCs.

The CDR3 DNA sequence: TGTGCCAGCAGTGAACAGGGAAGATTCGATACGCAGTATTTT. Encoded protein: CASSEQGRFDTQYF. The rearrangement joins TRBV2 to TRBJ2-3; the D gene is possibly TRBD1 (5 bases). V was shortened by 2 bases and J by 6 bases, with 12 bases between the two germline ends. This CDR3 is 14 amino acids long. Per germline, CDR1 SNHLY and CDR2 FYNNEI.